This section outlines one T cell receptor (beta chain) sequence together with its context. The table came from immunoSEQ multiplex PCR; TCRdb's copy has only in-frame clones and leaves some out. The sample consists of about 160,000 clones, 86% of them appearing once. This entry belongs to a study of blood T cell repertoires in COVID-19. Germline assignment: CDR1 WSHSY and CDR2 SAAADI. The V gene lost 1 base and the J gene lost 10 bases, with 11 bases spanning the gap. The CDR3 sequence is 13 residues long. The chain joins TRBV10-2 to TRBJ2-1; TRBD2 is a possible D gene (6 bases). The receptor's source is a woman aged 65 to 85 with acute or convalescent COVID-19. Material for sequencing was peripheral blood. The CDR3 is CASSEFGSGEQFF. CDR3 nucleotide sequence: TGCGCCAGCAGTGAGTTCGGGAGCGGGGAGCAGTTCTTC.